This T cell receptor beta chain was profiled in a study of radiotherapy plus CTLA-4 blockade in lung cancer. In the study overall: Disease control was present in roughly 30% of patients, and objective responses in about 18%.

Data came from immunoSEQ multiplex PCR; TCRdb stores just in-frame clones and leaves some out. The data show 90,000 or so clones, with 83% seen just once and roughly 0.84% held by the top ten. The germline CDR1 and CDR2 sequences are SGHDT and YYEEEE. V lost 10 bases to trimming and J lost 2 bases, with 10 bases between them. This CDR3 region has 11 residues. This sequence originates from a human donor with non-small cell lung cancer who had stable disease on radiotherapy plus ipilimumab. This chain joins TRBV5-6 and TRBJ2-7; D is ambiguous. Sequenced material: peripheral blood, taken from a patient treated with radiotherapy plus ipilimumab. The CDR3 reads CALLMAYEQYF. CDR3 bases: TGTGCCCTGCTTATGGCCTACGAGCAGTACTTC.